The 19 T cell receptor beta chains listed next were all sequenced from one sample in a study of blood T cells in healthy people across ages. Through a sample-barcoded 5' primer and a J-beta primer mix, a second PCR was run for roughly 7 to 12 cycles. MiXCR was run by TCRdb on the 5' RACE reads, yielding one entry per CDR3 protein. The profile shows 1.4 million or so distinct CDR3 sequences, less than 45% of them singletons. Specimen: blood. The receptors shown here come from a woman under 30 in good health.

This clonotype was detected only a few times. V and J are TRBV7-2 and TRBJ1-2; D unclear. V was cut by 0 bases and J by 8 bases, with 16 bases left in between. Looked up from germline, CDR1 is SGHTA and CDR2 is FQGNSA. The CDR3 contains 15 residues. The CDR3 nucleotides read TGTGCCAGCAGCTTAGCCCCAGCTCAGTGGGTCGGCTACACCTTC. Its protein is CASSLAPAQWVGYTF. The full variable domain, completed using reference TRBV7-2 and TRBJ1-2, is GAGVSQSPSNKVTEKGKDVELRCDPISGHTALYWYRQSLGQGLEFLIYFQGNSAPDKSGLPSDRFSAERTGGSVSTLTIQRTQQEDSAVYLCASSLAPAQWVGYTFGSGTRLTVV.

This clonotype has more than one count but fewer than ten. The chain has TRBV4-3 and TRBJ2-1; perhaps TRBD1 as D (6 bases). V lost 4 bases, J lost 0 bases, and 16 bases lay in between. This CDR3 has 17 residues. The germline V gene has CDR1 LGHNA and CDR2 YSLEER. CDR3 amino acids: CASSPILAQGSYNEQFF. CDR3 nucleotides: TGCGCCAGCAGCCCAATCCTCGCACAGGGCTCCTACAATGAGCAGTTCTTC.

The rearrangement joins TRBV7-6 to TRBJ2-4; D may correspond to TRBD1 or TRBD2 (5 bases each). Judging by the DNA end, TRBJ2-7 fits better; the J call may be wrong. Germline CDR1 and CDR2: SGHVS and FNYEAQ. The CDR3 has 17 amino acids. Here the CDR3 reads CASSSGPGDQISYEQYF. CDR3 bases: TGTGCCAGCAGCTCGGGACCGGGCGACCAGATATCCTACGAGCAGTACTTC.

The V gene is TRBV27, the J gene TRBJ2-7, with no clear D. The germline V gene encodes CDR1 MNHEY and CDR2 SMNVEV (reference sequence). Trimming left V 2 bases short and J 0 bases short, with 11 bases between. The CDR3 length is 15 residues. The CDR3 protein is CASSLAIESSYEQYF. CDR3 sequence (DNA): TGTGCCAGCAGTTTAGCGATCGAGAGCTCCTACGAGCAGTACTTC.

The chain joins TRBV6-5 to TRBJ1-1, with 8 bases lining up with TRBD1. CDR3 length: 14 amino acids. Losses at the gene ends were 6 bases for V and 6 bases for J; bases not matched to a gene: 9. Per the germline V gene, CDR1 is MNHEY and CDR2 is SVGAGI. The CDR3 loop reads CASSHRDRIAEAFF. CDR3 in DNA: TGTGCCAGCAGCCACCGGGACAGGATCGCTGAAGCTTTCTTT.

This clonotype was counted only a few times. The chain carries TRBV20-1 and TRBJ2-5; tentative D call: TRBD1 (6 bases). Germline CDR1 is DFQATT and CDR2 is SNEGSKA (reference sequence). The length of the CDR3 is 12 residues. With 5 bases removed from V and 2 bases from J, the gap between germline ends came to 9 bases. CDR3 in amino acids: CSAGTRQETQYF. CDR3 nucleotides: TGCAGTGCTGGGACAAGACAAGAGACCCAGTACTTC.

This clonotype showed up just a few times. J is TRBJ2-3 and V is TRBV12-3 or TRBV12-4; 7 bases line up with TRBD2. V was clipped by 5 bases and J by 4 bases; unmatched bases: 15. This CDR3 contains 17 residues. DNA of the CDR3: TGTGCCAGCAGTCCACCTCTAGCGGCCTTCGAGGCAGATACGCAGTATTTT. This gives the protein CASSPPLAAFEADTQYF.

The chain has TRBV28 and TRBJ2-1; 9 bases agree with TRBD2. The assigned J gene may be wrong: the sequence end matches TRBJ2-7 better. This CDR3 comprises 14 residues. The germline V gene has CDR1 MDHEN and CDR2 SYDVKM. The CDR3 loop reads CATLPGLAANEQYF. DNA for the CDR3: TGTGCCACCCTCCCGGGACTAGCTGCCAATGAGCAGTACTTC.

The chain joins TRBV20-1 to TRBJ2-5; D gene unclear. Trimming pared 1 base from V and 3 bases from J, leaving 9 bases between. This CDR3 spans 13 amino acids. Per the germline V gene, CDR1 is DFQATT and CDR2 is SNEGSKA (reference sequence). CDR3 region: CSARGAGKETQYF. CDR3 DNA sequence: TGCAGTGCTAGAGGGGCAGGCAAAGAGACCCAGTACTTC.

The sample holds a few counts of this clonotype. The chain links TRBV7-9 to TRBJ2-3, with D possibly being TRBD1 or TRBD2 (5 bases each). Deletions cut 9 bases from V and 0 bases from J, with 10 bases between. The CDR3 is 13 residues long. CDR1 is SEHNR and CDR2 is FQNEAQ in the germline V gene (reference sequence). The CDR3 loop is CASGWGSTDTQYF. The DNA of the CDR3 is TGTGCCAGTGGATGGGGGAGCACAGATACGCAGTATTTT. Based on the CDR3 plus reference TRBV7-9 and TRBJ2-3, the full variable domain is DTGVSQNPRHKITKRGQNVTFRCDPISEHNRLYWYRQTLGQGPEFLTYFQNEAQLEKSRLLSDRFSAERPKGSFSTLEIQRTEQGDSAMYLCASGWGSTDTQYFGPGTRLTVL.

The genes are TRBV21-1 and TRBJ2-3; TRBD1, the table's D call, lacks a check against the DNA. TRBV21-1 is reported as a pseudogene. The CDR3 is made up of 16 amino acids. Here the CDR3 DNA reads TGTGCCAGCAGCAAAGCTTCGACAGGGGAAGAGGATACGCAGTATTTT. It yields the protein CASSKASTGEEDTQYF.

This clonotype was recorded a few times. Germline and junction disagree at one end, which may indicate a read error. The chain joins TRBV5-1 to TRBJ2-2; D ambiguous. This CDR3 is 13 amino acids long. Germline lookup yields CDR1 SGHRS and CDR2 YFSETQ. In DNA form, the CDR3 reads TGTGCCAGCAGTTCAACGGTTACCGGGGAGCTGTTTTTT. It codes for CASSSTVTGELFF.

This clonotype was detected a few times. The CDR3 here is CASSQESSGRGGEQFF. For the CDR3, the DNA is TGCGCCAGCAGCCAAGAATCCAGCGGGAGAGGCGGTGAGCAGTTCTTC. The chain employs TRBV4-3 and TRBJ2-1; 8 bases agree with TRBD2. With 0 bases clipped from V and 9 bases from J, the junction kept 10 bases outside the gene matches. The CDR3 is 16 residues long. From germline, CDR1 is LGHNA and CDR2 YSLEER.

The genes are TRBV3-1 and TRBJ2-1; TRBD2 matches at 10 bases. CDR1 LGHDT and CDR2 YNNKEL come from the germline V gene (reference sequence). The CDR3 covers 17 residues. V dropped 4 bases and J dropped 8; count of bases not matched to a gene: 14. The DNA for the CDR3 is TGTGCCAGCAGCCTCAGAAGGGTCCTAGCGGGAGATGATGAGCAGTTCTTC. Translated: CASSLRRVLAGDDEQFF.

On this clonotype: This may be a read error, as it is one base from a much larger clone. The CDR3 is CASSIGDRANYGYTF. DNA for the CDR3: TGTGCCAGCAGCATAGGGGACAGGGCTAACTATGGCTACACCTTC. The chain links TRBV7-9 to TRBJ1-2, with 9 bases aligning to TRBD1. This CDR3 comprises 15 residues. Looked up from germline, CDR1 is SEHNR and CDR2 is FQNEAQ (reference sequence). Trimming cost V 5 bases and J 0 bases; bases outside gene matches: 4.

In its sample, this clonotype was seen a few times. The rearrangement joins TRBV10-3 to TRBJ1-5; D possibly corresponds to TRBD1 (5 bases). The V end was cut by 0 bases, the J end by 0 bases, with 6 bases between. The CDR3 consists of 15 residues. Germline V gene sequence: CDR1 ENHRY, CDR2 SYGVKD. In DNA form, the CDR3 reads TGTGCCATCAGTGAGTCCAGGGATAGCAATCAGCCCCAGCATTTT. Its translation is CAISESRDSNQPQHF.

The chain links TRBV20-1 to TRBJ1-1, with 10 bases fitting TRBD1. Germline CDR1 is DFQATT and CDR2 is SNEGSKA (reference sequence). The CDR3 sequence is 12 residues long. J lost 8 bases, V lost 5 bases, and 5 bases had no gene match. CDR3 in DNA: TGCAGTGCTGACAGGGACAGGGGAGAAGCTTTCTTT. Its protein product is CSADRDRGEAFF.

The chain joins TRBV7-2 to TRBJ2-3; D is unclear. The V gene lost 5 bases and the J gene lost 1 base, with 19 bases spanning the gap. Germline-derived CDR1 and CDR2 are SGHTA and FQGNSA. The CDR3 sequence is 17 residues long. For the CDR3, the DNA is TGTGCCAGCAGCATAGACCGACCTTTTGGTGGCACAGATACGCAGTATTTT. This encodes CASSIDRPFGGTDTQYF. The complete variable domain, with remaining parts taken from reference TRBV7-2 and TRBJ2-3, reads GAGVSQSPSNKVTEKGKDVELRCDPISGHTALYWYRQSLGQGLEFLIYFQGNSAPDKSGLPSDRFSAERTGGSVSTLTIQRTQQEDSAVYLCASSIDRPFGGTDTQYFGPGTRLTVL.

This clonotype showed up just once. J is TRBJ2-1 and V is TRBV20-1; D possibly matches TRBD1 or TRBD2 (5 bases each). The V and J ends lost 3 bases and 10 bases respectively, with 19 bases between them. This CDR3 region has 14 residues. Germline V lookup: CDR1 DFQATT, CDR2 SNEGSKA (reference sequence). CDR3 amino acids: CSARPGRNTYEQFF. The CDR3 coding sequence is TGCAGTGCTAGGCCGGGACGGAATACCTACGAGCAGTTCTTC.